This TCR beta chain was captured in a study of a mutant IDH1 vaccine in newly diagnosed glioma. At the level of the study: Earlier therapy was either radiotherapy, temozolomide, or both, and most got both. Visit V12 happened at week 35; visit V13 happened at week 47. Notes on the study in general: Of the patients, approximately 93% had vaccine-induced immune responses.

Stated time point: week 47, end of study. Each vaccine dose was 300 ug of mutant IDH1 20-mer peptide, with topical imiquimod. Weeks 1, 3, 5, 7, 11, 15, 19 and 23 were when patients received their eight vaccinations. This clone came up a few times. Antigen specificity is unknown. The CDR3 has 11 residues. The V end lost 8 bases, the J end lost 3 bases, and 7 bases lay between the germline ends. Germline V CDR1 and CDR2: MNHNS, SASEGT. The repertoire was sequenced with immunoSEQ multiplex PCR; TCRdb's copy has only in-frame clones and lacks some. This sample has tens of thousands of clones; 76% occur once, and the top ten carry 4.9%.

This rearrangement joins TRBV6-1 to TRBJ1-2; D unresolved. The TCR originated in a woman in her forties with glioma. Some clones in this sample may be carry-over from other donors' samples. Sequences were derived from PBMCs, sampled from a glioma patient whose treatment included an IDH1 peptide vaccine. The DNA of the CDR3 is TGTGCCAGCGTGCGGGACTATGGCTACACCTTC. Amino acids: CASVRDYGYTF.